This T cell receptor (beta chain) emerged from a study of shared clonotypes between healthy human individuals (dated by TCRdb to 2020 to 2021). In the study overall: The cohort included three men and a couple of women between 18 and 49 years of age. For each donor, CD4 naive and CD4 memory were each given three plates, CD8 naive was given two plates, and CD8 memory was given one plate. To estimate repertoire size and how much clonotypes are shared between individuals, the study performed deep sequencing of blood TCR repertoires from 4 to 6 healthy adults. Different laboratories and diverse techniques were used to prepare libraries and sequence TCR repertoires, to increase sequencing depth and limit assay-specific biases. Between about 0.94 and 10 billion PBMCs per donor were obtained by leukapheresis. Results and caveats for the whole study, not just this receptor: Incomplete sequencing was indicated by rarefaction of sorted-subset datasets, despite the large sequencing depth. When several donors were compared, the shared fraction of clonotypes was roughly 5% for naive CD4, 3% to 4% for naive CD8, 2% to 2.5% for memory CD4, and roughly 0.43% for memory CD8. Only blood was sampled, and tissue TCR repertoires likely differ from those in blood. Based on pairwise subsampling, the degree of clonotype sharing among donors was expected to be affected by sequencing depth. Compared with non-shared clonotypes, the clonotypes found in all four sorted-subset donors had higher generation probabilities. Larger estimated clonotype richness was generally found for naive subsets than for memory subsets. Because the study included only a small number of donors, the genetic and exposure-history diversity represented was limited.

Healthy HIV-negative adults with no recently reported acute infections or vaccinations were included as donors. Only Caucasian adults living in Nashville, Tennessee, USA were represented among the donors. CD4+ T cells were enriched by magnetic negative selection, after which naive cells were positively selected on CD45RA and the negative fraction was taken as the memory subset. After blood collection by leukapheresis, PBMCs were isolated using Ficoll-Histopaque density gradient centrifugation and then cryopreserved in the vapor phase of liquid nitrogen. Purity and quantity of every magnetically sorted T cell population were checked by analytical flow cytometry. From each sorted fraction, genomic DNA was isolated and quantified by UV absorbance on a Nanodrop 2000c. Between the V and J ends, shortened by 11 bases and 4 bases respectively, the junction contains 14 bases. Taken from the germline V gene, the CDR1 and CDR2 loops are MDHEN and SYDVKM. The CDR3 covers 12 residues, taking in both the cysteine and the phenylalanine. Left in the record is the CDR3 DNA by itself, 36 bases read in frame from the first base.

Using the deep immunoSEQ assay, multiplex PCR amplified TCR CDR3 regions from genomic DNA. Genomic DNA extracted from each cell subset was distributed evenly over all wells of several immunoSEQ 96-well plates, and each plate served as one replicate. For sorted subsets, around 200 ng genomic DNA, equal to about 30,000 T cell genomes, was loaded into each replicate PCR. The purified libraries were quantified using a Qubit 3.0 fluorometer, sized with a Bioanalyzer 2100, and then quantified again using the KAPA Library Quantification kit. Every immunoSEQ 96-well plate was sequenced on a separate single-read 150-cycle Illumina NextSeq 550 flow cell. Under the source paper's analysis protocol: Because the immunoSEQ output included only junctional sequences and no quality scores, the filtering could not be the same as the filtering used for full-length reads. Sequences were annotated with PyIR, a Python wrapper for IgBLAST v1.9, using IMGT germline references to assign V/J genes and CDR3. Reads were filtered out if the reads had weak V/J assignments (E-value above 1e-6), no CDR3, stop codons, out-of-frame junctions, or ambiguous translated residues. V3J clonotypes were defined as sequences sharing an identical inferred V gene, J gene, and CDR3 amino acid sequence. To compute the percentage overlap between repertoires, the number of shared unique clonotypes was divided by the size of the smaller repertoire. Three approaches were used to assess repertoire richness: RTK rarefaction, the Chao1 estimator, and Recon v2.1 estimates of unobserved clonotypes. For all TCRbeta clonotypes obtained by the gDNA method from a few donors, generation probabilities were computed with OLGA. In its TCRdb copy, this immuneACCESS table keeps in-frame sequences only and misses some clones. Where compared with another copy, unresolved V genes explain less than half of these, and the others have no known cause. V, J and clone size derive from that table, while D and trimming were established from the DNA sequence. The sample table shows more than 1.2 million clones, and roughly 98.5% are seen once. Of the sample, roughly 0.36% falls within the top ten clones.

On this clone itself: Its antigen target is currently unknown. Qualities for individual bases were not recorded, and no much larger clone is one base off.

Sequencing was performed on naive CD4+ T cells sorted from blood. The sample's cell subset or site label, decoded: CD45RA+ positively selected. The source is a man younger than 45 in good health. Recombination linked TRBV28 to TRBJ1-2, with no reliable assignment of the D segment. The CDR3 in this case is CACNGDTYGYTF. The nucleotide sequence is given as TGTGCCTGTAATGGAGACACCTATGGCTACACCTTC.